This TCR beta chain derives from a study of T cells after yellow fever vaccination. About the research overall: Where fractions had low cell numbers, libraries were prepared from them with the SMART-Seq v4 Ultra Low Input RNA kit. Notes on the study in general: Most clones from primary vaccination resurfaced after the booster (about 96% CD4, around 89% CD8).

This clonotype has ten or more counts. Its antigen is undetermined. Germline-derived CDR1 and CDR2 are DFQATT and SNEGSKA (reference sequence). This CDR3 region has 15 residues. V shed 3 bases and J 0 bases; nucleotides not matched to a gene: 4. UMIs and a universal primer site were added when TCR cDNA was made by 5'RACE template switching. TCRdb fed the 5' RACE reads into MiXCR, producing one record per CDR3 protein. The top ten hold approximately 20% of the sample, which has 250,000 to 400,000 distinct CDR3 sequences, around 4.4% seen once. The J gene is TRBJ2-3, the V gene TRBV20-1, with 9 bases that match TRBD2. The specimen comprised PBMCs, sampled 15 days after the yellow fever booster vaccination. This TCR was recovered from a young man who received the YFV17D yellow fever vaccine. This CDR3 reads CSARRGGTSTDTQYF. CDR3 nucleotide sequence: TGCAGTGCTAGGCGGGGGGGAACTAGCACAGATACGCAGTATTTT.